The 9 T cell receptor beta chains in this list originate from one sample, sequenced in a study of blood T cell repertoires in COVID-19. Sequencing was performed with immunoSEQ multiplex PCR; in TCRdb, only in-frame clones are kept and a portion is missing. The sample has around 340,000 clones, roughly 90% seen once. What was sequenced was peripheral blood. Receptors originate from a woman aged 55-70 years with COVID-19, enrolled during active disease.

This rearrangement joins TRBV4-1 to TRBJ1-1; TRBD1 agrees at 12 bases. The germline CDR1 and CDR2 sequences are MGHRA and YSYEKL. The ends lost 1 base at V and 4 bases at J; junction bases unmatched: 10. The CDR3 has 18 residues. Here the CDR3 DNA reads TGCGCCAGCAGCCAAGCGGGGACAGGGGGCGGATCAGTCACTGAAGCTTTCTTT. It specifies CASSQAGTGGGSVTEAFF.

The DNA of the CDR3 is TGCGCCAGCAGCCCAGACCGGATCGGGGGTGGAGCTTTCTTT. Its translation: CASSPDRIGGGAFF. The genes are TRBV5-1 and TRBJ1-1; the D gene is possibly TRBD1 (5 bases). Trimming cost V 4 bases and J 10 bases, with 20 bases left between them. The germline gives CDR1 SGHRS, CDR2 YFSETQ. The CDR3 is made up of 14 amino acids.

CDR3 nucleotides: TGTGCCAGCAGCGTAGAAGGAGACCCCCCCGCCTTCACAGATACGCAGTATTTT. Protein product: CASSVEGDPPAFTDTQYF. The chain joins TRBV9 to TRBJ2-3; D is ambiguous. CDR3 length: 18 amino acids. Germline V lookup: CDR1 SGDLS, CDR2 YYNGEE. Trimming stripped 0 bases from V and 2 bases from J, with 19 bases between.

The chain recombines TRBV27 with TRBJ1-5, with D tentatively TRBD1 (5 bases). The CDR3 has 14 residues. V was pared by 4 bases and J by 8 bases, with 15 bases between. Looked up from germline, CDR1 is MNHEY and CDR2 is SMNVEV (reference sequence). Here the CDR3 DNA reads TGTGCCAGCAGTTCCCTACAGGCTTCGGAGCCCCAGCATTTT. It yields the protein CASSSLQASEPQHF.

The genes are TRBV7-2 and TRBJ2-3; possible D gene TRBD1, 5 bases. The CDR3 runs to 12 residues. Between the trimmed V and J ends, which lost 3 bases and 9 bases, there was a span of 10 bases. Germline-derived CDR1 and CDR2 are SGHTA and FQGNSA. CDR3 bases: TGTGCCAGCAGCTTGGACAAGACCACGCAGTATTTT. It encodes CASSLDKTTQYF.

This clone was counted only a few times. This chain uses TRBV11-2 with TRBJ1-3, with D unresolved. V was shortened by 5 bases and J by 1 base, with 15 bases between the two germline ends. The CDR3 sequence is 16 residues long. Germline V gene sequence: CDR1 SGHAT, CDR2 FQNNGV. CDR3 in DNA: TGTGCCAGCAGCCGCGGGCCCCCCTCATCTGGAAACACCATATATTTT. This codes for CASSRGPPSSGNTIYF.

The count of this clone is one. The rearrangement uses TRBV9 and TRBJ2-2; D is possibly TRBD1 (6 bases). Per germline, CDR1 SGDLS and CDR2 YYNGEE. The CDR3 is made up of 14 amino acids. Trimming removed 2 bases at V and 3 bases at J, with 8 bases between. In DNA form, the CDR3 reads TGTGCCAGCAGCGTGGGGGCGGACACCGGGGAGCTGTTTTTT. Encoded protein: CASSVGADTGELFF.

This clone was observed a single time. The chain recombines TRBV6-2 or TRBV6-3 with TRBJ2-7; 8 nucleotides match TRBD2. Germline CDR1 is MNHEY and CDR2 is SVGEGT. The CDR3 is made up of 14 amino acids. J lost 4 bases, V lost 6 bases, and 8 bases had no gene match. The chain's CDR3 is CASSSRGAQYEQYF. The CDR3 bases are TGTGCCAGCAGCTCGCGGGGGGCGCAATACGAGCAGTACTTC.

The V call is TRBV7-9, the J call TRBJ2-7; 8 nucleotides align to TRBD1. The V and J ends lost 7 bases and 6 bases, in that order; junction bases with no gene match: 8. This CDR3 region has 13 residues. Per the germline V gene, CDR1 is SEHNR and CDR2 is FQNEAQ (reference sequence). The CDR3 bases are TGTGCCAGCACTAACAGGGGGAAGGGCGAGCAGTACTTC. It specifies CASTNRGKGEQYF.